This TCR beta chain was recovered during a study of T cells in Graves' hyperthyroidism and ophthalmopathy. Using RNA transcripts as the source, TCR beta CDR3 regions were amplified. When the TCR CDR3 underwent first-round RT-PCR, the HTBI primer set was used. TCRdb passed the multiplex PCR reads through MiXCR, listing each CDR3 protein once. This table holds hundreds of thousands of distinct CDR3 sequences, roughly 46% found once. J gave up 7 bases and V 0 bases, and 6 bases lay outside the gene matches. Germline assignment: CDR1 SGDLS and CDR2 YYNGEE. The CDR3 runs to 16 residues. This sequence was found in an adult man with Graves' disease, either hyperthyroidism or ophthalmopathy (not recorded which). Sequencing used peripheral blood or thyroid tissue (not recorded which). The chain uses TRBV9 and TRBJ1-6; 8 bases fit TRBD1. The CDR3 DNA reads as TGTGCCAGCAGCGTAGGCCGACAGGGGCCGAATTCACCCCTCCACTTT. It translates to CASSVGRQGPNSPLHF.